These 3 T cell receptor beta chains came from one sample sequenced in a study of sequential checkpoint blockade in melanoma. The treatment is: randomized to nivolumab then ipilimumab (arm A) or the reverse (arm B). The assay was immunoSEQ multiplex PCR, and TCRdb's table has in-frame clones only and misses some. The table has about 32,000 clones, approximately 81% seen once. Source: CD8+ T cells sorted from blood (inferred from file names), taken from a patient given nivolumab and ipilimumab in sequence. Every receptor here comes from a human donor with melanoma.

The rearrangement links TRBV7-9 to TRBJ2-5; 10 bases match TRBD2. The germline V gene encodes CDR1 SEHNR and CDR2 FQNEAQ (reference sequence). The CDR3 is made up of 14 amino acids. The V segment lost 6 bases and the J segment 5 bases; nucleotides outside the gene matches: 6. The CDR3 reads CASSLAGAGETQYF. CDR3 nucleotide sequence: TGTGCCAGCAGTCTAGCGGGAGCGGGTGAGACCCAGTACTTC.

The chain employs TRBV9 and TRBJ2-2; D is unresolved. This CDR3 spans 16 amino acids. Between the trimmed V and J ends, which lost 0 bases and 0 bases, there was a span of 9 bases. In germline, CDR1 is SGDLS, CDR2 YYNGEE. The CDR3 loop is CASSVAYIPNTGELFF. The CDR3 coding sequence is TGTGCCAGCAGCGTAGCTTACATTCCGAACACCGGGGAGCTGTTTTTT.

The chain joins TRBV25-1 to TRBJ2-2, with D maybe TRBD1 (6 bases). The CDR3 is 16 residues long. V was pared by 10 bases and J by 0 bases, with 18 bases between. The germline gives CDR1 MGHDK, CDR2 SYGVNS. The CDR3 spells CATQDRIPTNTGELFF. The CDR3 nucleotides are TGTGCCACCCAAGACAGGATCCCGACGAACACCGGGGAGCTGTTTTTT.